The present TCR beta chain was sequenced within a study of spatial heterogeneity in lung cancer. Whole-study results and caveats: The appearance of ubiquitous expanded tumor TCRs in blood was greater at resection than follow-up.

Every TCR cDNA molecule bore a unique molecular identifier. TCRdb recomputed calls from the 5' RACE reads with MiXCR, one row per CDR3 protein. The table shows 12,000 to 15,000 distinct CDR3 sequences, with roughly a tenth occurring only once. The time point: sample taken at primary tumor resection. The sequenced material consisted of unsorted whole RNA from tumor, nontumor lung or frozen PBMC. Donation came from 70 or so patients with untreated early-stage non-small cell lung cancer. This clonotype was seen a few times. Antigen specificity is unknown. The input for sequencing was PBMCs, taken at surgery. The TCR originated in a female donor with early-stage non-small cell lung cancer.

CDR3 loop: CASSQEPRGNSGNTIYF. The CDR3 DNA reads as TGCGCCAGCAGCCAAGAACCAAGGGGTAACTCTGGAAACACCATATATTTT. The rearrangement uses TRBV4-1 and TRBJ1-3; D perhaps matches TRBD1 (5 bases). Germline CDR1 reads MGHRA; CDR2 reads YSYEKL. The CDR3 runs 17 residues. V shed 0 bases and J shed 0 bases, with 12 bases lying between them.